Listed here are 26 T cell receptor beta chains from one sample, sequenced in a study of blood T cells in healthy people across ages. Combining a sample-barcoded 5' primer with a J-beta primer mix, a second PCR ran for roughly 7 to 11 cycles. TCRdb reanalysed the 5' RACE reads using MiXCR and keeps one entry per CDR3 protein. The sample yields approximately 730,000 distinct CDR3 sequences, approximately 39% seen once. The sample comprised blood. The receptors originated from a woman aged 60-75 years in good health.

Many counts were recorded for this clonotype. The chain joins TRBV6-4 to TRBJ2-5; D might be TRBD2 (6 bases). Germline V CDR1 and CDR2: MRHNA, SNTAGT. This CDR3 has 15 amino acids. Trimming stripped 3 bases from V and 5 bases from J, with 16 bases between. The chain's CDR3 is CASSEEFGLSETQYF. The CDR3 DNA follows: TGTGCCAGCAGTGAGGAATTCGGACTATCGGAGACCCAGTACTTC.

The CDR3 nucleotides read TGTGCCAGCAGTCCCGAATGGGGGAACGAGCAGTACTTC. Translated, it gives CASSPEWGNEQYF. This rearrangement joins TRBV5-6 to TRBJ2-7; D assignment may be TRBD1 or TRBD2 (5 bases each). The CDR3 has 13 residues. CDR1 and CDR2 from the germline V gene are SGHDT and YYEEEE. Trimming removed 5 bases at V and 5 bases at J, with 14 bases between.

The chain couples TRBV7-2 to TRBJ2-5; no definite D call. The DNA end is more similar to TRBJ2-7, so the J call may be wrong. Germline assignment: CDR1 SGHTA and CDR2 FQGNSA. This CDR3 has 14 amino acids. CDR3 nucleotide sequence: TGTGCCAGCAGCTTAGGAAAGGGTCCGCGCGAGCAGTACTTC. It is translated as CASSLGKGPREQYF.

The table lists this clonotype with a few counts. This chain connects TRBV27 to TRBJ2-1, with D perhaps TRBD1 (6 bases). Germline loops: CDR1 MNHEY, CDR2 SMNVEV (reference sequence). The CDR3 loop spans 15 amino acids. Trimming took 3 bases from V and 6 from J, leaving 15 bases between them. The CDR3 protein is CASSFRRTAFNEQFF. The CDR3 nucleotides are TGTGCCAGCAGTTTTCGCCGGACAGCCTTCAATGAGCAGTTCTTC.

The rearrangement links TRBV20-1 to TRBJ2-1; tentative D call: TRBD1 (5 bases). The CDR3 extends over 11 amino acids. CDR1 and CDR2 from the germline V gene are DFQATT and SNEGSKA (reference sequence). Trimming cost V 5 bases and J 4 bases, with 6 bases left between them. CDR3 amino acids: CSADSYNEQFF. CDR3 sequence (DNA): TGCAGTGCTGACAGTTACAATGAGCAGTTCTTC.

This rearrangement joins TRBV5-4 to TRBJ2-3, with 10 bases aligning to TRBD2. Germline CDR1 is SGHNT and CDR2 is YYREEE (reference sequence). V dropped 5 bases and J dropped 2; count of bases not matched to a gene: 5. The CDR3 covers 15 residues. CDR3 loop: CASSLAGGLTDTQYF. The CDR3 DNA reads TGTGCCAGCAGTTTAGCGGGGGGACTCACAGATACGCAGTATTTT.

This chain links TRBV6-5 with TRBJ2-7; D tentatively reads TRBD1 or TRBD2 (5 bases each). The CDR3 is 16 residues long. Trimming pared 2 bases from V and 0 bases from J, leaving 14 bases between. The germline V gene encodes CDR1 MNHEY and CDR2 SVGAGI. CDR3 nucleotides: TGTGCCAGCAGTTACCGGGGCGATTTTCTCTCCTACGAGCAGTACTTC. Protein sequence: CASSYRGDFLSYEQYF.

This rearrangement joins TRBV3-1 to TRBJ2-2; D is possibly TRBD1 (6 bases). CDR3 length: 13 residues. Deletions cut 3 bases from V and 5 bases from J, with 7 bases between. Germline V gene data show CDR1 as LGHDT and CDR2 as YNNKEL (reference sequence). The CDR3 DNA follows: TGTGCCAGCAGCCAGGGGGCAACCGGGGAGCTGTTTTTT. It specifies CASSQGATGELFF.

This clonotype was seen a few times. CDR3: CASSHGLAGGDTQYF. CDR3 coding DNA: TGTGCCAGCAGCCATGGACTAGCGGGGGGAGATACGCAGTATTTT. The V call is TRBV11-3, the J call TRBJ2-3; 14 positions match TRBD2. V lost 5 bases and J lost 5; bases outside the gene matches: 3. CDR1 and CDR2 (germline): SGHNT, YENEEA. The CDR3 is 15 amino acids.

This chain uses TRBV6-2 or TRBV6-3 with TRBJ2-3, with D possibly TRBD2 on 6 matching bases. The germline gives CDR1 MNHEY, CDR2 SVGEGT. The CDR3 sequence is 17 residues long. The ends were cut back, 5 bases at V and 0 bases at J, with 18 bases in the middle. The CDR3 here is CASSLPGTLFSTDTQYF. CDR3 DNA: TGTGCCAGCAGTCTTCCCGGGACTTTATTTAGCACAGATACGCAGTATTTT.

This clonotype was seen more than once but under ten times. The V gene is TRBV12-3 or TRBV12-4, the J gene TRBJ2-7; D may match TRBD1 or TRBD2 (5 bases each). CDR3 size: 18 residues. V was shortened by 8 bases and J by 0 bases, with 26 bases between the two germline ends. The CDR3 nucleotides are TGTGCCAGCGGCTCGGCCCCCGGTGGGTCAGGGAGCTCCTACGAGCAGTACTTC. This encodes CASGSAPGGSGSSYEQYF.

The genes are TRBV6-5 and TRBJ2-5; D gene unclear. In germline, CDR1 is MNHEY, CDR2 SVGAGI. Trimming pared 0 bases from V and 2 bases from J, leaving 10 bases between. The length of the CDR3 is 15 residues. CDR3 protein: CASSYSAISQETQYF. The CDR3 region has the DNA TGTGCCAGCAGTTACTCGGCGATTTCTCAAGAGACCCAGTACTTC.

This rearrangement joins TRBV27 to TRBJ2-7; tentative D call: TRBD2 (5 bases). The CDR3 is 14 amino acids. Deletions cut 5 bases from V and 2 bases from J, with 13 bases between. CDR1 MNHEY and CDR2 SMNVEV come from the germline V gene (reference sequence). CDR3 in amino acids: CASSLRAIPYEQYF. For the CDR3, the DNA is TGTGCCAGCAGTCTGAGGGCCATACCCTACGAGCAGTACTTC.

This clonotype was counted many times. The V call is TRBV20-1, the J call TRBJ2-1, with D tentatively TRBD2 (6 bases). CDR3 length: 13 residues. Germline CDR1 is DFQATT and CDR2 is SNEGSKA (reference sequence). The ends were cut back, 6 bases at V and 10 bases at J, with 19 bases in the middle. The chain's CDR3 is CSANRDSPNEQFF. The CDR3, as DNA: TGCAGTGCAAACCGGGACTCCCCGAACGAGCAGTTCTTC.

In its sample, this clonotype was seen a few times. The chain has TRBV6-6 and TRBJ1-2; 7 nucleotides align to TRBD1. Germline trimming cut 6 bases from V and 6 bases from J; bases unmatched to any gene: 19. The CDR3 loop spans 17 amino acids. Germline values: CDR1 MNHNY, CDR2 SVGAGI (reference sequence). CDR3 in amino acids: CASRYTILPGTEDGYTF. The CDR3 coding sequence is TGTGCCAGCAGATACACCATCCTCCCCGGGACAGAGGATGGCTACACCTTC.

The rearrangement uses TRBV10-3 and TRBJ2-7; possible D gene TRBD1, 5 bases. V was pared by 6 bases and J by 3 bases, with 12 bases between. Germline values: CDR1 ENHRY, CDR2 SYGVKD. This CDR3 comprises 13 residues. In DNA form, the CDR3 reads TGTGCCATCAGGGCGTGGGGCCTCTACGAGCAGTACTTC. It specifies CAIRAWGLYEQYF.

This rearrangement joins TRBV10-3 to TRBJ2-3; TRBD2 is a possible D gene (6 bases). Per the germline V gene, CDR1 is ENHRY and CDR2 is SYGVKD. Trimming pared 8 bases from V and 6 bases from J, leaving 21 bases between. The CDR3 sequence is 15 residues long. For the CDR3, the DNA is TGTGCCATCTCCTCCGGGACTTCCGCGGCGGATACGCAGTATTTT. It specifies CAISSGTSAADTQYF.

The chain is built from TRBV6-2 or TRBV6-3 and TRBJ2-3; 15 bases match TRBD2. Germline V lookup: CDR1 MNHEY, CDR2 SVGEGT. CDR3 length equals 16 residues. With 10 bases clipped from V and 1 base from J, the junction kept 6 bases outside the gene matches. The CDR3 loop is CAKGLAGGSGTDTQYF. CDR3 bases: TGTGCCAAGGGACTAGCGGGAGGTTCTGGCACAGATACGCAGTATTTT.

In nucleotides, the CDR3 is TGCGCCAGCAGCCAATTTCTAGCGGGAGTGGGATACGAGCAGTACTTC. This translates into CASSQFLAGVGYEQYF. V usage is TRBV4-3 and J usage is TRBJ2-7, with 10 bases matching TRBD2. The ends lost 2 bases at V and 4 bases at J; junction bases unmatched: 8. CDR3 size: 16 residues. Germline assignment: CDR1 LGHNA and CDR2 YSLEER.

The rearrangement joins TRBV2 to TRBJ2-7; the match to TRBD1 covers 10 bases. The J call may be incorrect, as the DNA end agrees better with TRBJ2-5. CDR1 and CDR2 from the germline V gene are SNHLY and FYNNEI. The CDR3 runs to 15 residues. The CDR3 region is CASRAQGQGTETQYF. The DNA of the CDR3 is TGTGCCAGCAGAGCCCAGGGACAGGGGACGGAGACCCAGTACTTC.

The J gene is TRBJ2-1, the V gene TRBV5-8; 9 bases are a match to TRBD2. This CDR3 is 19 amino acids long. Trimming removed 4 bases from V and 8 bases from J; junction bases left unmatched: 22. CDR1 is SGHTS and CDR2 is YDEGEE in the germline V gene. The CDR3 DNA reads as TGTGCCAGCAGCCCCCGGTGGGCGGGAGGGCTGGGCGTGTTGTATGAGCAGTTCTTC. Protein product: CASSPRWAGGLGVLYEQFF.

This clonotype appeared many times. The CDR3 region is CASSPGTSGHNEQFF. In nucleotides, the CDR3 is TGTGCCAGCAGCCCCGGGACTAGCGGTCACAATGAGCAGTTCTTC. V gene TRBV7-8 combines with J gene TRBJ2-1, with TRBD2 matching 11 bases. Trimming at V came to 5 bases and at J to 5 bases, leaving 5 bases not matched to a gene. The germline V gene encodes CDR1 SGHVS and CDR2 FQNEAQ. The CDR3 runs 15 residues.

This clonotype has just a few counts. The genes are TRBV7-2 and TRBJ2-7; D could derive from TRBD1 or TRBD2 (7 bases each). This CDR3 has 14 residues. Trimming removed 0 bases from V and 6 bases from J, with 12 bases in between. Germline CDR1 SGHTA, CDR2 FQGNSA. CDR3 in DNA: TGTGCCAGCAGCTTAGCCAGGGGGGGAGCCGAGCAGTACTTC. The encoded protein is CASSLARGGAEQYF.

This clonotype came up a few times. This sequence joins TRBV4-3 and TRBJ2-7; 9 bases agree with TRBD1. The CDR3 covers 15 residues. V lost 2 bases to trimming and J lost 2 bases; unmatched junction nucleotides: 4. Germline CDR1 LGHNA, CDR2 YSLEER. The CDR3 sequence: CASSQTTGGAYEQYF. Written as DNA, the CDR3 is TGCGCCAGCAGCCAAACGACAGGGGGGGCCTACGAGCAGTACTTC.

V is TRBV6-5 and J is TRBJ1-1; D not resolved. This CDR3 spans 16 amino acids. V lost 5 bases and J 1 base, leaving 17 bases between the germline ends. Germline-derived CDR1 and CDR2 are MNHEY and SVGAGI. The CDR3 DNA reads as TGTGCCAGCAGTCTAACTGGCCGGGCCGCGAACACTGAAGCTTTCTTT. This codes for CASSLTGRAANTEAFF.

This rearrangement joins TRBV7-6 to TRBJ2-5; maybe TRBD2 (6 bases). V lost 5 bases, J lost 2 bases, and 18 bases lay in between. This CDR3 has 16 residues. Looked up from germline, CDR1 is SGHVS and CDR2 is FNYEAQ. CDR3 region: CASSAFEAGLQETQYF. The DNA for the CDR3 is TGTGCCAGCAGCGCCTTCGAAGCGGGTCTTCAAGAGACCCAGTACTTC.